The 3 T cell receptor beta chains in this list originate from one sample, sequenced in a study of T-cell memory formation after mild COVID-19 (TCRdb year 2021). The method behind the library was 5' RACE. The sample was run on an Illumina NovaSeq 6000. The raw public reads went through TCRdb reprocessing: fastp at Q25, MiXCR clone calling, in-frame beta chains kept. Rows with one shared CDR3 protein collapse into an entry with the most common genes and DNA. In all, the sample holds tens of thousands of distinct CDR3 sequences, and roughly 7% of those were seen once. The ten largest make up 0.79% of the sample. Sequencing was done on a sample of PBMCs or a T cell subset sorted from them (not recorded which). These receptors all stem from an adult who had mild COVID-19 (a few samples of this study predate the infection). The sample titles of this study are shuffled in the database, so cell type and time point are left out.

The chain carries TRBV19 and TRBJ2-2, with TRBD2 matching 14 bases. Germline V gives CDR1 LNHDA, CDR2 SQIVND (reference sequence). This CDR3 comprises 17 residues. With 6 bases clipped from V and 5 bases from J, the junction kept 8 bases outside the gene matches. Written as DNA, the CDR3 is TGTGCCAGTAGGTTTTCGGGACTAGCGGGAGTGACCGGGGAGCTGTTTTTT. This gives the protein CASRFSGLAGVTGELFF.

This clonotype has ten or more counts. The rearrangement uses TRBV7-2 and TRBJ2-7; 8 bases align to TRBD2. CDR1 SGHTA and CDR2 FQGNSA come from the germline V gene. Trimming at V came to 2 bases and at J to 1 base, leaving 4 bases not matched to a gene. This CDR3 region has 15 residues. CDR3 sequence reads: CASSLYSGGSYEQYF. The CDR3 region has the DNA TGTGCCAGCAGCTTATACAGCGGGGGATCCTACGAGCAGTACTTC.

Many counts were recorded for this clonotype. This sequence joins TRBV12-3 or TRBV12-4 and TRBJ2-1; D gene unclear. The germline V and J ends were trimmed by 5 bases and 5 bases, with 7 bases remaining between them. This CDR3 region has 12 residues. DNA of the CDR3: TGTGCCAGCAGTCCCTCGGACAATGAGCAGTTCTTC. This sequence encodes CASSPSDNEQFF.